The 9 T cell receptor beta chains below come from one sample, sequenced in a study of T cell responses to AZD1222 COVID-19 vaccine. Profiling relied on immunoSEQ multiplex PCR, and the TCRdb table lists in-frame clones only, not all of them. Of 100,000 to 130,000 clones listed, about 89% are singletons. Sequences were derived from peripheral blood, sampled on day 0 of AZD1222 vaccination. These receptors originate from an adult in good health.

CDR3 nucleotide sequence: TGTGCCAGCAGCCTTCGGAGGTCCAGCGGGAGGTCAAATGAGCAGTTCTTC. Its translation is CASSLRRSSGRSNEQFF. This chain joins TRBV7-3 and TRBJ2-1; 9 nucleotides agree with TRBD2. J was trimmed by 7 bases and V by 5 bases; bases with no gene match: 15. Germline CDR1 reads SGHTA; CDR2 reads FQGTGA. The CDR3 sequence is 17 residues long.

DNA for the CDR3: TGTGCCAGCAGCTTTCCGACTAGCGGGAGTAGAGATACGCAGTATTTT. The encoded protein is CASSFPTSGSRDTQYF. The J gene is TRBJ2-3, the V gene TRBV7-2, with 12 bases identical to TRBD2. CDR3 size: 16 residues. J lost 5 bases, V lost 3 bases, and 6 bases had no gene match. The germline V gene has CDR1 SGHTA and CDR2 FQGNSA. Combining the CDR3 with reference TRBV7-2 and TRBJ2-3 gives the whole variable domain GAGVSQSPSNKVTEKGKDVELRCDPISGHTALYWYRQSLGQGLEFLIYFQGNSAPDKSGLPSDRFSAERTGGSVSTLTIQRTQQEDSAVYLCASSFPTSGSRDTQYFGPGTRLTVL.

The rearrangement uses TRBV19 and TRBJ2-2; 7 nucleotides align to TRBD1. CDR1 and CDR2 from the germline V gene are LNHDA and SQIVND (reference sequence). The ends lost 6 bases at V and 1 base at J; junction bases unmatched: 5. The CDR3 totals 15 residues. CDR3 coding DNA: TGTGCCAGTAGATTGACAGGGTTGAACACCGGGGAGCTGTTTTTT. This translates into CASRLTGLNTGELFF.

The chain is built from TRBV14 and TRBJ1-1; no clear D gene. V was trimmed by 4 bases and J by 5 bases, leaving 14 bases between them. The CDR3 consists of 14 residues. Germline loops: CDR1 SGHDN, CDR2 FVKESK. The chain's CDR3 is CASSRREPGTEAFF. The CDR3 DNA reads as TGTGCCAGCAGCCGAAGGGAACCGGGGACTGAAGCTTTCTTT. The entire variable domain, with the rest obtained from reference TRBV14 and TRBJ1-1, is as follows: EAGVTQFPSHSVIEKGQTVTLRCDPISGHDNLYWYRRVMGKEIKFLLHFVKESKQDESGMPNNRFLAERTGGTYSTLKVQPAELEDSGVYFCASSRREPGTEAFFGQGTRLTVV.

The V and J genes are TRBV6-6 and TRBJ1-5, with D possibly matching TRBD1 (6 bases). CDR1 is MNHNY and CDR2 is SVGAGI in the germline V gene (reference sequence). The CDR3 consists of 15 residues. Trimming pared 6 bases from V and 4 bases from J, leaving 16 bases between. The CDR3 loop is CASSDGGAENQPQHF. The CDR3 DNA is TGTGCCAGCAGCGATGGGGGGGCTGAAAATCAGCCCCAGCATTTT.

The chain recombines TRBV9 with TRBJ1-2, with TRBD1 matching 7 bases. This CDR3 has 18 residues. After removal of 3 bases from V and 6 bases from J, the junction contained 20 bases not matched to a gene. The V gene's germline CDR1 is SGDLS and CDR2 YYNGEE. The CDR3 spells CASSDSRGCTIRLHGYTF. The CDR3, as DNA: TGTGCCAGCAGCGATTCCAGGGGGTGTACCATACGACTCCATGGCTACACCTTC.

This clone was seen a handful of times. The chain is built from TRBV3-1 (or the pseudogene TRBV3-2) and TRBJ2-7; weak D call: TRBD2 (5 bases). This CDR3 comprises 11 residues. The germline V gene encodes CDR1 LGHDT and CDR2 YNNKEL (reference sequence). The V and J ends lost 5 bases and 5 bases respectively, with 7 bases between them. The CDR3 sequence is CASSARDEQYF. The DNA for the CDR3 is TGTGCCAGCAGCGCGAGGGACGAGCAGTACTTC.

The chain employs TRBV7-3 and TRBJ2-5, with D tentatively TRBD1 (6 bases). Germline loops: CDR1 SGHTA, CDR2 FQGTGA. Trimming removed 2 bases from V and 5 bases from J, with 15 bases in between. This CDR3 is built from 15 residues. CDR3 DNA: TGTGCCAGCAGCTTATCCCCAGGGCAGGGGGAGACCCAGTACTTC. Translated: CASSLSPGQGETQYF.

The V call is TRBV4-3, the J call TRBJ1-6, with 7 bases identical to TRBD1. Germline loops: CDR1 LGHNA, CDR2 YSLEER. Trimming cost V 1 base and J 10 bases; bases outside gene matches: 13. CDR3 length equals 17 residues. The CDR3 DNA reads TGCGCCAGCAGCCAAGGTGACAAGGGAGGGGGCGGCTCACCCCTCCACTTT. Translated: CASSQGDKGGGGSPLHF.